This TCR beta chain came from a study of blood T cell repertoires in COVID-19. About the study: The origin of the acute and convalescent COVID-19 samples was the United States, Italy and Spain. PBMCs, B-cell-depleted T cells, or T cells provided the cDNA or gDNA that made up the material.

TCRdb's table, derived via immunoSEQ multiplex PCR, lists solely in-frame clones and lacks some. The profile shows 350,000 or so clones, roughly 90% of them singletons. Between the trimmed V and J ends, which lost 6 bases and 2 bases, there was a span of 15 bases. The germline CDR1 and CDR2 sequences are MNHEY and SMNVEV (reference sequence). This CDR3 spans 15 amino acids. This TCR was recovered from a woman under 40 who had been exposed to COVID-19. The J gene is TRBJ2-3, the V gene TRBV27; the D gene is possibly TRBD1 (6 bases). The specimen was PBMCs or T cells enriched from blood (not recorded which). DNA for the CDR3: TGTGCCAGCAGCAGAACAGGGTCGGACACAGATACGCAGTATTTT. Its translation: CASSRTGSDTDTQYF.